Below, 27 T cell receptor beta chains from the same sample are listed, as sequenced in a study of blood T cell repertoires in COVID-19. Assay: immunoSEQ multiplex PCR; the TCRdb copy retains only in-frame clones and omits some. The sample includes about 260,000 clones, about 88% of them seen just once. The sequenced material came from peripheral blood. The receptors stem from a man in his 60s who had recovered from COVID-19.

The chain employs TRBV4-1 and TRBJ1-1; TRBD1 agrees at 8 bases. The CDR3 consists of 14 residues. The germline V gene has CDR1 MGHRA and CDR2 YSYEKL. J lost 10 bases, V lost 3 bases, and 10 bases had no gene match. As DNA, the CDR3 is TGCGCCAGCAGCCAGATCGGGACAGGCTACGTAGCTTTCTTT. Its protein product is CASSQIGTGYVAFF.

The rearrangement joins TRBV11-2 to TRBJ2-1; the D gene is possibly TRBD2 (7 bases). CDR3 size: 16 residues. Germline V gives CDR1 SGHAT, CDR2 FQNNGV. Trimming took 2 bases from V and 7 from J, leaving 18 bases between them. The CDR3 sequence: CASSLSPGGPLNEQFF. The CDR3, as DNA: TGTGCCAGCAGCTTAAGCCCCGGGGGGCCTTTGAATGAGCAGTTCTTC.

J is TRBJ2-3 and V is TRBV7-9; 12 positions agree with TRBD2. V was clipped by 3 bases and J by 2 bases; unmatched bases: 9. Looked up from germline, CDR1 is SEHNR and CDR2 is FQNEAQ (reference sequence). The CDR3 covers 18 residues. This CDR3 reads CASSFRELAGGDTDTQYF. CDR3 nucleotides: TGTGCCAGCAGCTTCCGCGAACTAGCGGGGGGCGACACAGATACGCAGTATTTT.

This clone has only a few counts. The chain is built from TRBV19 and TRBJ1-5; the D is unclear. This CDR3 is 14 amino acids long. Germline V gives CDR1 LNHDA, CDR2 SQIVND (reference sequence). Trimming took off 7 bases at V and 1 base at J, with 11 bases between the two ends. The CDR3 sequence is CASNPSGSNQPQHF. For the CDR3, the DNA is TGTGCCAGTAACCCCAGCGGAAGCAATCAGCCCCAGCATTTT.

The chain employs TRBV6-5 and TRBJ2-7; no clear D. Germline loops: CDR1 MNHEY, CDR2 SVGAGI. V was shortened by 6 bases and J by 5 bases, with 14 bases between the two germline ends. The CDR3 consists of 13 residues. CDR3 sequence (DNA): TGTGCCAGCAGGAAGCCTCCGGGTAACGAGCAGTACTTC. Amino acid sequence: CASRKPPGNEQYF.

The V call is TRBV10-3, the J call TRBJ1-2, with D possibly TRBD1 on 6 matching bases. The CDR3 extends over 14 amino acids. V lost 4 bases and J lost 1, with 10 bases in between. Germline V gene lookup returns CDR1 ENHRY and CDR2 SYGVKD. The CDR3 coding sequence is TGTGCCATCAGTGTTACGGACAGTAACTATGGCTACACCTTC. As protein: CAISVTDSNYGYTF.

This chain connects TRBV6-4 to TRBJ2-2; 12 nucleotides line up with TRBD2. The CDR3 has 16 residues. Germline V gene sequence: CDR1 MRHNA, CDR2 SNTAGT. With V trimmed by 5 bases and J by 4 bases, 5 bases remained unmatched. The CDR3 loop is CASSLLAGGLTGELFF. The CDR3 DNA sequence: TGTGCCAGCAGTTTACTAGCGGGGGGACTCACCGGGGAGCTGTTTTTT.

This clone was counted once. Here the CDR3 reads CASIGGRTEAFF. CDR3 coding DNA: TGTGCCAGCATCGGGGGACGGACTGAAGCTTTCTTT. The rearrangement joins TRBV2 to TRBJ1-1, with D possibly TRBD1 on 5 matching bases. CDR3 length: 12 residues. V lost 7 bases to trimming and J lost 5 bases, with 11 bases between them. The germline gives CDR1 SNHLY, CDR2 FYNNEI.

The chain combines TRBV29-1 with TRBJ2-3, with 8 bases lining up with TRBD1. Unmatched junction bases numbered 10, after V lost 7 bases and J lost 1 base. The CDR3 covers 15 residues. Per germline, CDR1 SQVTM and CDR2 ANQGSEA. The CDR3 coding sequence is TGCAGCGCCAATCGGGGGACAGGTGGCACAGATACGCAGTATTTT. It translates to CSANRGTGGTDTQYF.

The chain couples TRBV18 to TRBJ1-1; D is possibly TRBD1 (6 bases). The germline CDR1 and CDR2 sequences are KGHSH and LQKENI. The V end lost 3 bases, the J end lost 3 bases, and 11 bases lay between the germline ends. The CDR3 has 14 amino acids. CDR3 nucleotide sequence: TGTGCCAGCTCACCGGAAACAGGGTACACTGAAGCTTTCTTT. This gives the protein CASSPETGYTEAFF.

CDR3 sequence (DNA): TGTGCCAGCAGTTACTCGACAGTCACTGAAGCTTTCTTT. It encodes CASSYSTVTEAFF. The V gene is TRBV6-5, the J gene TRBJ1-1; D is perhaps TRBD1 (5 bases). This CDR3 has 13 residues. The V gene's germline CDR1 is MNHEY and CDR2 SVGAGI. Trimming shortened V by 0 bases and J by 4 bases, and 6 bases separated the two germline ends.

The chain joins TRBV18 to TRBJ2-7; TRBD1 is a possible D gene (5 bases). V was cut by 1 base and J by 2 bases, with 9 bases left in between. This CDR3 has 14 residues. CDR1 and CDR2 from the germline V gene are KGHSH and LQKENI. CDR3 nucleotides: TGTGCCAGCTCACCACAGGGGCCTCCCTACGAGCAGTACTTC. Translating gives CASSPQGPPYEQYF.

DNA of the CDR3: TGTGCCAGCAGCGCCCTTAGCGGAATGTACAATGAGCAGTTCTTC. Its translation is CASSALSGMYNEQFF. The V call is TRBV5-4, the J call TRBJ2-1, with D possibly being TRBD2 (6 bases). CDR3 length equals 15 residues. Trimming pared 4 bases from V and 4 bases from J, leaving 15 bases between. Germline V gene sequence: CDR1 SGHNT, CDR2 YYREEE (reference sequence).

The J gene is TRBJ2-1, the V gene TRBV19; a possible D gene is TRBD2 (7 bases). V lost 7 bases, J lost 7 bases, and 14 bases lay in between. Per the germline V gene, CDR1 is LNHDA and CDR2 is SQIVND (reference sequence). This CDR3 has 13 amino acids. CDR3 residues: CASMRGGTNEQFF. The DNA of the CDR3 is TGTGCCAGTATGAGGGGGGGTACGAATGAGCAGTTCTTC.

V usage is TRBV6-5 and J usage is TRBJ2-3; 7 bases are a match to TRBD2. The CDR3 is 14 residues long. The germline V gene has CDR1 MNHEY and CDR2 SVGAGI. CDR3 DNA: TGTGTTTCAGCAATGGGCGGGGGTACAGATACGCAGTATTTT. Translated: CVSAMGGGTDTQYF.

This clone has only a few counts. CDR3 bases: TGCGCCAGCAGCTCTACAGGGAATGGTGGCTACACCTTC. The encoded protein is CASSSTGNGGYTF. The rearrangement links TRBV5-1 to TRBJ1-2; maybe TRBD1 (6 bases). The V end lost 3 bases, the J end lost 7 bases, and 13 bases lay between the germline ends. This CDR3 contains 13 residues. Germline CDR1 and CDR2: SGHRS and YFSETQ.

V is TRBV5-1 and J is TRBJ2-6; D uncertain. CDR1 SGHRS and CDR2 YFSETQ come from the germline V gene. Trimming left V 2 bases short and J 3 bases short, with 9 bases between. The CDR3 contains 15 residues. The CDR3 loop reads CASSFRTLGANVLTF. The CDR3, as DNA: TGCGCCAGCAGCTTCCGTACTCTTGGGGCCAACGTCCTGACTTTC. Drawing the rest from reference TRBV5-1 and TRBJ2-6, the complete variable domain is KAGVTQTPRYLIKTRGQQVTLSCSPISGHRSVSWYQQTPGQGLQFLFEYFSETQRNKGNFPGRFSGRQFSNSRSEMNVSTLELGDSALYLCASSFRTLGANVLTFGAGSRLTVL.

The rearrangement links TRBV9 to TRBJ1-3; tentative D call: TRBD1 (6 bases). Germline V CDR1 and CDR2: SGDLS, YYNGEE. V was clipped by 2 bases and J by 1 base, with 13 bases between them. The CDR3 sequence is 16 residues long. CDR3 sequence: CASSVITGSSGNTIYF. The CDR3, as DNA: TGTGCCAGCAGCGTCATAACAGGGTCATCTGGAAACACCATATATTTT.

The chain combines TRBV10-1 with TRBJ2-3, with D possibly TRBD2 on 5 matching bases. Looked up from germline, CDR1 is WNHNN and CDR2 is SYGVQD (reference sequence). The germline V and J ends were trimmed by 3 bases and 1 base, with 11 bases remaining between them. The CDR3 runs to 15 residues. CDR3 nucleotide sequence: TGCGCCAGCAGTGAAGTCCTCGGGGGCACAGATACGCAGTATTTT. Amino acids: CASSEVLGGTDTQYF.

The rearrangement uses TRBV18 and TRBJ1-1; possible D gene TRBD1, 6 bases. Trimming took 3 bases from V and 1 from J, leaving 15 bases between them. Germline CDR1 and CDR2: KGHSH and LQKENI. The CDR3 runs to 16 residues. This CDR3 reads CASSPLDSAANTEAFF. CDR3 bases: TGTGCCAGCTCACCTCTGGACAGTGCGGCGAACACTGAAGCTTTCTTT.

The chain carries TRBV19 and TRBJ2-5; 11 bases are shared with TRBD2. This CDR3 is built from 16 residues. Looked up from germline, CDR1 is LNHDA and CDR2 is SQIVND (reference sequence). The V segment lost 11 bases and the J segment 5 bases; nucleotides outside the gene matches: 16. In nucleotides, the CDR3 is TGTGCCGCTCCCATTCCCCTAGCGGGGGGAGGGGAGACCCAGTACTTC. It specifies CAAPIPLAGGGETQYF.

This clone was seen a handful of times. J is TRBJ2-1 and V is TRBV7-6; 8 bases are shared with TRBD1. CDR3 length equals 17 residues. The trim removed 6 bases at V and 6 bases at J, leaving 16 bases unmatched. CDR1 and CDR2 (germline): SGHVS, FNYEAQ. CDR3: CASRYRGRILPPNEQFF. The CDR3, as DNA: TGTGCCAGCAGGTACAGGGGGAGGATCCTCCCTCCCAATGAGCAGTTCTTC.

V is TRBV6-5 and J is TRBJ2-1; D unresolved. The CDR3 consists of 13 residues. The V end lost 10 bases, the J end lost 1 base, and 11 bases lay between the germline ends. Germline CDR1 is MNHEY and CDR2 is SVGAGI. The CDR3 coding sequence is TGTGCCACCACCCCACAATCCTACAATGAGCAGTTCTTC. Translated, it gives CATTPQSYNEQFF.

The V gene is TRBV7-2, the J gene TRBJ2-5; 9 bases map to TRBD2. This CDR3 has 15 amino acids. V lost 7 bases to trimming and J lost 7 bases; unmatched junction nucleotides: 13. The V gene's germline CDR1 is SGHTA and CDR2 FQGNSA. The CDR3 region has the DNA TGTGCCAGCACCCCTTTGGGCGGGGGGGCCGGGACCCAGTACTTC. Protein product: CASTPLGGGAGTQYF.

The rearrangement joins TRBV19 to TRBJ2-1, with 9 positions matching TRBD2. From germline, CDR1 is LNHDA and CDR2 SQIVND (reference sequence). V shed 9 bases, J shed 4 bases, and the junction held 7 bases outside the gene matches. The CDR3 is 14 residues long. CDR3 in amino acids: CASALAGNYNEQFF. In DNA form, the CDR3 reads TGTGCCAGCGCCCTAGCGGGGAATTACAATGAGCAGTTCTTC.

V is TRBV3-1 (or the pseudogene TRBV3-2) and J is TRBJ2-5, with TRBD2 matching 12 bases. The CDR3 is 16 amino acids. CDR1 is LGHDT and CDR2 is YNNKEL in the germline V gene (reference sequence). V lost 4 bases, J lost 0 bases, and 3 bases stayed unmatched. CDR3: CASSPWTSGDQETQYF. CDR3 bases: TGTGCCAGCAGCCCCTGGACTAGCGGGGACCAAGAGACCCAGTACTTC.

This sequence joins TRBV7-9 and TRBJ2-3, with 15 bases lining up with TRBD2. After removal of 5 bases from V and 8 bases from J, the junction contained 11 bases not matched to a gene. This CDR3 is built from 17 residues. Looked up from germline, CDR1 is SEHNR and CDR2 is FQNEAQ (reference sequence). The DNA for the CDR3 is TGTGCCAGCAGCGGACTAGCGGGGGGGTACGAACAAGGTACGCAGTATTTT. Translation: CASSGLAGGYEQGTQYF. Complete variable domain (other parts from reference TRBV7-9 and TRBJ2-3): DTGVSQNPRHKITKRGQNVTFRCDPISEHNRLYWYRQTLGQGPEFLTYFQNEAQLEKSRLLSDRFSAERPKGSFSTLEIQRTEQGDSAMYLCASSGLAGGYEQGTQYFGPGTRLTVL.